Listed below are T cell receptor beta chains from one sample, sequenced in a study of HIV-infected children after antiretroviral therapy interruption. TCRdb analysed the 3' RACE reads with MiXCR anew, one entry per CDR3 protein. Among approximately 96,000 distinct CDR3 sequences listed, 6.9% were seen once. The sequenced sample was CD45RA+ CD4+ T cells from PBMCs, pooled from several time points, obtained from a donor given antiretroviral therapy, either interrupted or continuous. These receptors all stem from a pool of human donors with HIV. CDR3s include the opening cysteine and the closing phenylalanine or tryptophan. Each record gives: clone size, D gene, J gene, V gene, CDR3 protein, CDR3 DNA. D genes are given only for firm matches. Rows may omit the clone size; those that give it use once, few, many or a size class.

size: many; D: TRBD2; J: TRBJ2-5; V: TRBV2; CDR3: CASSYTGLAGETQYF; DNA: TGTGCCAGCAGTTACACGGGACTAGCTGGAGAGACCCAGTACTTC
size: .; D: .; J: TRBJ2-1; V: TRBV4-1; CDR3: CASSLPGVKAFF; DNA: TGCGCCAGCAGCCTGCCGGGGGTCAAGGCTTTCTTC
size: many; D: TRBD2; J: TRBJ2-5; V: TRBV14; CDR3: CASSQDLRPSGGEYQETQYF; DNA: TGTGCCAGCAGCCAAGATCTTAGACCGAGCGGGGGGGAGTACCAAGAGACCCAGTACTTC
size: many; D: TRBD1; J: TRBJ2-2; V: TRBV9; CDR3: CASSVAGQGKGGELFF; DNA: TGTGCCAGCAGCGTAGCGGGACAGGGGAAGGGCGGGGAGCTGTTTTTT
size: many; D: .; J: TRBJ2-7; V: TRBV28; CDR3: CASSLGQIYEQYF; DNA: TGTGCCAGCAGCTTGGGGCAGATTTACGAGCAGTACTTC
size: many; D: .; J: TRBJ2-6; V: TRBV28; CDR3: CASRSRTAQPGANVLTF; DNA: TGTGCCAGCAGAAGCCGGACTGCCCAGCCTGGGGCCAACGTCCTGACTTTC
size: many; D: .; J: TRBJ2-1; V: TRBV2; CDR3: CASSEAAPNNEQFF; DNA: TGTGCCAGCAGTGAAGCGGCGCCGAACAATGAGCAGTTCTTC
size: many; D: .; J: TRBJ2-7; V: TRBV28; CDR3: CATLSGSGYEQYF; DNA: TGTGCCACCCTCTCGGGGTCCGGCTACGAGCAGTACTTC
size: .; D: .; J: TRBJ2-5; V: TRBV20-1; CDR3: CSARDTPTGAQETQYF; DNA: TGCAGTGCTAGAGATACCCCGACTGGGGCCCAAGAGACCCAGTACTTC
size: many; D: .; J: TRBJ2-5; V: TRBV4-2; CDR3: CASSQEWGRNQDTQYF; DNA: TGTGCCAGCAGCCAAGAGTGGGGGCGCAACCAAGACACCCAGTACTTT
size: many; D: .; J: TRBJ2-7; V: TRBV15; CDR3: CATSITGRTYEQYF; DNA: TGTGCCACCAGTATTACAGGTCGAACCTACGAGCAGTACTTC
size: many; D: TRBD2; J: TRBJ2-1; V: TRBV7-3; CDR3: CASSSRGGNEQFF; DNA: TGTGCCAGCAGCTCCCGCGGGGGTAATGAGCAGTTCTTC
size: many; D: .; J: TRBJ1-1; V: TRBV20-1; CDR3: CSAPEAFF; DNA: TGCAGTGCCCCTGAAGCTTTCTTT
size: many; D: .; J: TRBJ1-1; V: TRBV10-2; CDR3: CASSEHSDRSKAFF; DNA: TGCGCCAGCAGTGAGCATTCGGACAGATCGAAAGCTTTCTTT
size: many; D: .; J: TRBJ2-1; V: TRBV7-9; CDR3: CASIPPSASANEQFF; DNA: TGTGCCAGCATTCCCCCTTCCGCATCGGCCAATGAGCAGTTCTTC
size: many; D: .; J: TRBJ2-1; V: TRBV7-2; CDR3: CASSSQRSEQFF; DNA: TGTGCCAGCAGCTCCCAGCGTAGTGAGCAGTTCTTC
size: many; D: TRBD2; J: TRBJ2-1; V: TRBV2; CDR3: CASSLRAGDGEQFF; DNA: TGTGCCAGCAGTCTAAGGGCGGGAGATGGTGAGCAGTTCTTC
size: .; D: .; J: TRBJ2-1; V: TRBV27; CDR3: CASSLRETAEQFF; DNA: TGTGCCAGCAGCCTCAGGGAGACAGCTGAGCAGTTCTTC
size: many; D: .; J: TRBJ2-7; V: TRBV2; CDR3: CASSATQVSYEQYF; DNA: TGTGCCAGCAGTGCGACACAGGTCTCCTACGAGCAGTACTTC
size: few; D: .; J: TRBJ1-5; V: TRBV14; CDR3: CASSQGHANQPQHF; DNA: TGTGCCAGCAGCCAAGGACACGCAAATCAGCCCCAGCATTTT
size: .; D: TRBD1; J: TRBJ1-3; V: TRBV30; CDR3: CAWSAYRGSSGNTIYF; DNA: TGTGCCTGGAGTGCTTACAGGGGGAGCTCTGGAAACACCATATATTTT
size: many; D: .; J: TRBJ1-5; V: TRBV23-1; CDR3: CASSHRKLYAPQHF; DNA: TGCGCCAGCAGTCACCGGAAGTTATATGCGCCCCAGCATTTT
size: many; D: .; J: TRBJ1-3; V: TRBV15; CDR3: CATSRGRFGRDSGNTIYF; DNA: TGTGCCACCAGCAGAGGTCGGTTCGGCAGGGACTCTGGAAACACCATATATTTT
size: many; D: .; J: TRBJ2-1; V: TRBV3-1; CDR3: CASSLGPADNEQFF; DNA: TGTGCCAGCAGCCTGGGACCCGCCGACAATGAGCAGTTCTTC
size: many; D: .; J: TRBJ2-1; V: TRBV11-2; CDR3: CASSPYNEQFF; DNA: TGTGCCAGCAGCCCTTACAATGAGCAGTTCTTC
size: many; D: .; J: TRBJ2-5; V: TRBV6-6; CDR3: CASSYSDRPPNFRYF; DNA: TGTGCCAGCAGTTACAGTGACAGGCCTCCGAATTTTCGGTACTTC
size: many; D: .; J: TRBJ2-1; V: TRBV5-1; CDR3: CASSGSNEQFF; DNA: TGCGCCAGCAGCGGTTCGAATGAGCAGTTCTTC
size: few; D: TRBD2; J: TRBJ2-1; V: TRBV27; CDR3: CASSRTSLASSYNEQFF; DNA: TGTGCCAGCAGCAGGACTAGTCTAGCCTCCTCCTACAATGAGCAGTTCTTC
size: few; D: .; J: TRBJ1-2; V: TRBV5-1; CDR3: CASSLTGRSGYTF; DNA: TGCGCCAGCAGCCTGACAGGACGATCGGGCTACACCTTC
size: .; D: TRBD1; J: TRBJ2-5; V: TRBV29-1; CDR3: CSSWGQVKETQYF; DNA: TGCAGCTCCTGGGGACAGGTTAAAGAGACCCAGTACTTC
size: few; D: TRBD2; J: TRBJ2-3; V: TRBV6-1; CDR3: CASSTGTSGGDTQYF; DNA: TGTGCCAGCAGTACCGGGACTAGCGGGGGAGATACGCAGTATTTT
size: many; D: TRBD1; J: TRBJ2-2; V: TRBV6-6; CDR3: CASWDRENTGELFF; DNA: TGTGCCAGTTGGGACAGGGAGAACACCGGGGAGCTGTTTTTT
size: few; D: .; J: TRBJ2-3; V: TRBV20-1; CDR3: CSASTATDTQYF; DNA: TGCAGTGCTAGCACCGCCACAGATACGCAGTATTTT
size: .; D: TRBD1; J: TRBJ1-2; V: TRBV20-1; CDR3: CSARQGANYGYTF; DNA: TGCAGTGCTAGACAGGGGGCTAACTATGGCTACACCTTC
size: many; D: TRBD2; J: TRBJ2-7; V: TRBV3-1; CDR3: CASSQDQRGGVYEQYF; DNA: TGTGCCAGCAGCCAAGACCAGCGGGGGGGCGTCTACGAGCAGTACTTC
size: few; D: TRBD2; J: TRBJ2-6; V: TRBV15; CDR3: CATGFGLAGTISGANVLTF; DNA: TGTGCCACCGGTTTCGGGCTAGCGGGGACCATCTCTGGGGCCAACGTCCTGACTTTC
size: many; D: .; J: TRBJ2-7; V: TRBV13; CDR3: CASSSPWTDSVGEQYF; DNA: TGTGCCAGCAGCTCTCCTTGGACAGATTCAGTAGGCGAGCAGTACTTC
size: many; D: .; J: TRBJ1-1; V: TRBV28; CDR3: CASSLGVNSAFF; DNA: TGTGCCAGCAGTTTAGGGGTTAACTCGGCTTTCTTT
size: many; D: .; J: TRBJ1-1; V: TRBV20-1; CDR3: CSARDIMTEAFF; DNA: TGCAGTGCTAGAGATATTATGACTGAAGCTTTCTTT
size: .; D: .; J: TRBJ2-6; V: TRBV6-2/TRBV6-3; CDR3: CASSPRGASGANVLTF; DNA: TGTGCCAGCAGCCCCCGGGGCGCCTCTGGGGCCAACGTCCTGACTTTC
size: many; D: TRBD2; J: TRBJ2-7; V: TRBV4-1; CDR3: CASSQPTSGRYEQYF; DNA: TGCGCCAGCAGCCAACCGACTAGCGGGAGGTACGAGCAGTACTTC
size: many; D: .; J: TRBJ1-2; V: TRBV10-1; CDR3: CASSDEVLGGYTF; DNA: TGCGCCAGCAGTGATGAAGTCTTAGGGGGCTACACCTTC
size: .; D: TRBD1; J: TRBJ2-1; V: TRBV5-6; CDR3: CASSLYDRGHNEQFF; DNA: TGTGCCAGCAGCCTTTACGACAGGGGGCACAATGAGCAGTTCTTC
size: .; D: .; J: TRBJ2-3; V: TRBV19; CDR3: CASSILGAGDTDTQYF; DNA: TGTGCCAGTAGTATTTTGGGGGCAGGGGACACAGATACGCAGTATTTT
size: many; D: .; J: TRBJ2-7; V: TRBV7-2; CDR3: CAVRRDVLAEQYF; DNA: TGTGCCGTCCGACGGGATGTCCTCGCCGAGCAGTACTTC
size: many; D: .; J: TRBJ2-7; V: TRBV23-1; CDR3: CASSQHPSRLAHEQYF; DNA: TGCGCCAGCAGTCAGCACCCCTCGCGGCTAGCACACGAGCAGTACTTC
size: .; D: .; J: TRBJ2-1; V: TRBV3-1; CDR3: CASSRPLGNEQFF; DNA: TGTGCCAGCAGCAGGCCTCTGGGGAATGAGCAGTTCTTC
size: .; D: .; J: TRBJ1-6; V: TRBV12-3/TRBV12-4; CDR3: CASSFQGRNNSPLHF; DNA: TGTGCCAGCAGTTTTCAGGGGAGAAATAATTCACCCCTCCACTTT
size: .; D: TRBD1; J: TRBJ1-5; V: TRBV19; CDR3: CASSFGQGGGQPQHF; DNA: TGTGCCAGTAGTTTTGGACAGGGGGGTGGGCAGCCCCAGCATTTT
size: many; D: .; J: TRBJ2-7; V: TRBV5-1; CDR3: CASSLASRFYEQYF; DNA: TGCGCCAGCAGCTTGGCCAGCAGGTTCTACGAGCAGTACTTC
size: many; D: TRBD2; J: TRBJ2-1; V: TRBV20-1; CDR3: CSAPRTSGGAFEQFF; DNA: TGCAGTGCTCCCCGGACTAGCGGGGGGGCCTTTGAGCAGTTCTTC
size: many; D: TRBD1; J: TRBJ1-1; V: TRBV20-1; CDR3: CSAPDRANTEAFF; DNA: TGCAGTGCCCCGGACAGGGCGAACACTGAAGCTTTCTTT
size: .; D: .; J: TRBJ1-2; V: TRBV2; CDR3: CASTRIARDYGYTF; DNA: TGTGCCAGCACCAGAATCGCCAGGGACTATGGCTACACCTTC
size: few; D: .; J: TRBJ2-7; V: TRBV14; CDR3: CASSTRPFRGQASSYEQYF; DNA: TGTGCCAGCAGCACTCGCCCGTTCAGGGGCCAGGCGAGCTCCTACGAGCAGTACTTC
size: many; D: .; J: TRBJ1-3; V: TRBV12-3/TRBV12-4; CDR3: CASSRRSSGNTIYF; DNA: TGTGCCAGCAGCCGACGGAGCTCTGGAAACACCATATATTTT
size: many; D: .; J: TRBJ2-5; V: TRBV15; CDR3: CATSREETQYF; DNA: TGTGCCACCAGCAGAGAAGAGACCCAGTACTTC
size: few; D: TRBD2; J: TRBJ2-7; V: TRBV7-4; CDR3: CASSLRPSGTYEQYF; DNA: TGTGCCAGCAGCTTACGGCCTAGCGGCACCTACGAGCAGTACTTC
size: many; D: .; J: TRBJ1-1; V: TRBV5-1; CDR3: CASSFERVTEAFF; DNA: TGCGCCAGCAGCTTCGAACGTGTCACTGAAGCTTTCTTT
size: many; D: .; J: TRBJ2-4; V: TRBV19; CDR3: CAAGGLQNIQYF; DNA: TGTGCCGCCGGGGGATTACAAAACATTCAGTACTTC